A single T cell receptor beta chain is shown here with its context. Its antigen is not identified. TCRdb used MiXCR to reprocess the 5' RACE reads, holding one entry per CDR3 protein. This table has fewer than 350,000 distinct CDR3 sequences, around 4.4% appearing once. These data are taken from a study of T cells after yellow fever vaccination. The CDR3 consists of 14 residues. V gave up 5 bases and J gave up 1 base, with 11 bases separating them. Looked up from germline, CDR1 is SGHKS and CDR2 is YYEKEE (reference sequence). Notes on the study in general: A minor fraction of clonotypes spanned both CD4 and CD8 compartments.

The sequencing here drew on PBMCs, taken 15 days after the yellow fever booster vaccination. The clonotype was recovered from a man between 18 and 35 years old who received the YFV17D yellow fever vaccine. The V call is TRBV5-5, the J call TRBJ2-3; D is perhaps TRBD2 (6 bases). The CDR3 sequence is CASSRPGGTDTQYF. The CDR3 DNA reads TGTGCCAGCAGTCGGCCGGGAGGCACAGATACGCAGTATTTT.